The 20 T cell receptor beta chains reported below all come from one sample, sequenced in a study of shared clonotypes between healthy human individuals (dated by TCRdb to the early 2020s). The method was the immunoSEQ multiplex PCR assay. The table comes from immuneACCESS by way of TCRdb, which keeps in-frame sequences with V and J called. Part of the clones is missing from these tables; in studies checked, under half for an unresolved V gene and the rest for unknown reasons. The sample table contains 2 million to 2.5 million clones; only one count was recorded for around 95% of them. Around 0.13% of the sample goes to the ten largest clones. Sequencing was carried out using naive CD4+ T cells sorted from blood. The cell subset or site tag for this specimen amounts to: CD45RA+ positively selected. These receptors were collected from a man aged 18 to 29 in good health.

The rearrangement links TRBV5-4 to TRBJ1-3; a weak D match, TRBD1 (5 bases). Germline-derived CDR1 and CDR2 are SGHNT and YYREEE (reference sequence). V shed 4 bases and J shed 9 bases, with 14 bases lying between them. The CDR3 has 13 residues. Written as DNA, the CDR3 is TGTGCCAGCAGCGACCGCTCGGGGGTCACCATATATTTT. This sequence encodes CASSDRSGVTIYF. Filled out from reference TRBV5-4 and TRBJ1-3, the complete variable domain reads ETGVTQSPTHLIKTRGQQVTLRCSSQSGHNTVSWYQQALGQGPQFIFQYYREEENGRGNFPPRFSGLQFPNYSSELNVNALELDDSALYLCASSDRSGVTIYFGEGSWLTVV.

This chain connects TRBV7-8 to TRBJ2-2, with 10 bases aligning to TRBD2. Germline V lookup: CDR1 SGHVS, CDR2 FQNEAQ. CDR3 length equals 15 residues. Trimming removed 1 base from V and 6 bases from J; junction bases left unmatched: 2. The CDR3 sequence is CASSLVGLAAGELFF. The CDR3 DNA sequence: TGTGCCAGCAGCTTAGTAGGACTAGCGGCCGGGGAGCTGTTTTTT.

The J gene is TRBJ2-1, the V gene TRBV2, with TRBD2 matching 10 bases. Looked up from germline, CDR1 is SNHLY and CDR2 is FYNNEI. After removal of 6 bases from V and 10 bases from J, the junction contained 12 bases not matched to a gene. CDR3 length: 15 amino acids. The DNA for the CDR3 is TGTGCCAGCAGACCACTAGCGGGAACAGTTTCGGAGCAGTTCTTC. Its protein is CASRPLAGTVSEQFF. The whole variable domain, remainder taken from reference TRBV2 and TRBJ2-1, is EPEVTQTPSHQVTQMGQEVILRCVPISNHLYFYWYRQILGQKVEFLVSFYNNEISEKSEIFDDQFSVERPDGSNFTLKIRSTKLEDSAMYFCASRPLAGTVSEQFFGPGTRLTVL.

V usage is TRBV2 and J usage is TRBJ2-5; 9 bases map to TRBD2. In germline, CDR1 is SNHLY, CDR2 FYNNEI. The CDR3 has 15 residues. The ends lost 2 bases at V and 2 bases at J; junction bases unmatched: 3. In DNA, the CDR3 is TGTGCCAGCAGTGAACCGCTAGCGGGGCAAGAGACCCAGTACTTC. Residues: CASSEPLAGQETQYF.

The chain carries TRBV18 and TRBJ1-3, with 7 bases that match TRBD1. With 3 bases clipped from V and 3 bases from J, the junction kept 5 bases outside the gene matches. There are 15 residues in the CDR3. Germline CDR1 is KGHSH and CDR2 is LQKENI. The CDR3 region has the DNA TGTGCCAGCTCACCTCTTCAGGGGGGTGGAAACACCATATATTTT. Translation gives CASSPLQGGGNTIYF.

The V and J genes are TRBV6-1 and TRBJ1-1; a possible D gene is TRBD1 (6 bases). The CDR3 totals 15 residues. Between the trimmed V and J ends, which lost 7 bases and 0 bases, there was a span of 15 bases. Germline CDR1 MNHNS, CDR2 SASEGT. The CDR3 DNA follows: TGTGCCAGCACCTTTAGGGGGGTCATGAACACTGAAGCTTTCTTT. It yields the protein CASTFRGVMNTEAFF.

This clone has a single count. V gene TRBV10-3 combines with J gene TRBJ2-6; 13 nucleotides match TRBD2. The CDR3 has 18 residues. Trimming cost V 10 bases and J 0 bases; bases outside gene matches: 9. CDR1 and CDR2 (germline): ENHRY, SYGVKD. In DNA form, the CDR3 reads TGTGCCAGCGCCGGGACTAGCGGGATATCCTCTGGGGCCAACGTCCTGACTTTC. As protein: CASAGTSGISSGANVLTF.

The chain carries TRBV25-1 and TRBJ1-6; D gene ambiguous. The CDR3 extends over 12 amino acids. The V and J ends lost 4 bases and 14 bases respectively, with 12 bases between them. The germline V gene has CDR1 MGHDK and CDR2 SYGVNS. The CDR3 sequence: CASSGARWALHF. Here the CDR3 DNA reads TGTGCCAGCAGTGGGGCGAGGTGGGCCCTCCACTTT.

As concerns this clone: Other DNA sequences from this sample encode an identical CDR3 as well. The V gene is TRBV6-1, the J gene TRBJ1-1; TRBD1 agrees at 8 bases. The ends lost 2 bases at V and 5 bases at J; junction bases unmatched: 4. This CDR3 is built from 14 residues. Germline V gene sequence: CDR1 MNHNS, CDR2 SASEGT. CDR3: CASSEQGAGTEAFF. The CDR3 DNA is TGTGCCAGCAGTGAACAGGGGGCAGGAACTGAAGCTTTCTTT.

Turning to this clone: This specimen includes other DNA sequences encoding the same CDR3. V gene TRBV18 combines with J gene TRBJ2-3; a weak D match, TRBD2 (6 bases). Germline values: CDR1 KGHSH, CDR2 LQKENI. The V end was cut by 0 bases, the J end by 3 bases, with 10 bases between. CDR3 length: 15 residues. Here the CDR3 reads CASSPPGTPTDTQYF. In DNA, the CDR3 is TGTGCCAGCTCACCACCGGGGACTCCGACAGATACGCAGTATTTT. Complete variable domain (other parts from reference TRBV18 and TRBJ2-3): NAGVMQNPRHLVRRRGQEARLRCSPMKGHSHVYWYRQLPEEGLKFMVYLQKENIIDESGMPKERFSAEFPKEGPSILRIQQVVRGDSAAYFCASSPPGTPTDTQYFGPGTRLTVL.

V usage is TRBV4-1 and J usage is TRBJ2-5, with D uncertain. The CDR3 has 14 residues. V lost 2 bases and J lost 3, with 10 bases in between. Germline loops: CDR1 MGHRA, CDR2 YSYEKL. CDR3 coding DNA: TGCGCCAGCAGCCAACCTGCTAGGGAAGAGACCCAGTACTTC. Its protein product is CASSQPAREETQYF.

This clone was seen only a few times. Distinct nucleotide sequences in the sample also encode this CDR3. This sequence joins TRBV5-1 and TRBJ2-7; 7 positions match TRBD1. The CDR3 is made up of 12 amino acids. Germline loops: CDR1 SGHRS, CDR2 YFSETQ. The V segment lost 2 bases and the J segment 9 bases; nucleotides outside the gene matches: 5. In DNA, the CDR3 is TGCGCCAGCAGCTTAGACAGGGAAGGGCAGTACTTC. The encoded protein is CASSLDREGQYF.

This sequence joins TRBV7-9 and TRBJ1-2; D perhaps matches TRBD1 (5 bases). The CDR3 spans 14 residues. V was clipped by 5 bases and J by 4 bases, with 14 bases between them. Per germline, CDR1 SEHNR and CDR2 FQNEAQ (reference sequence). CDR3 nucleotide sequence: TGTGCCAGCAGCACCCAGGGCCGGTTCTATGGCTACACCTTC. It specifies CASSTQGRFYGYTF.

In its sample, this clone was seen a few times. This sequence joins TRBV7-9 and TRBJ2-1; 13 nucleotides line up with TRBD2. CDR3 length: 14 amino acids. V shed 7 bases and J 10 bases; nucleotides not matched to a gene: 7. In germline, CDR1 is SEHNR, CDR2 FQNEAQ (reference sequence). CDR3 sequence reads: CASIGLAGVTEQFF. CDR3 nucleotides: TGTGCCAGCATCGGACTAGCGGGGGTAACCGAGCAGTTCTTC.

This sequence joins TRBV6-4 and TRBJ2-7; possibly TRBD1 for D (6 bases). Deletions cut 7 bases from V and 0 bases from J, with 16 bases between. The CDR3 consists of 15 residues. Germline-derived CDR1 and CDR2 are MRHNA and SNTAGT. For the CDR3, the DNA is TGTGCCAGCACCCCCCGGGAACAGGGCTCCTACGAGCAGTACTTC. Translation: CASTPREQGSYEQYF.

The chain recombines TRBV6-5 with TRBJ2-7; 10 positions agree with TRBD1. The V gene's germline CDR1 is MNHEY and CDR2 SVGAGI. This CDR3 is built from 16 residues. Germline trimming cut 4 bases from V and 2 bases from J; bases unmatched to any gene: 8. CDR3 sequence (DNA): TGTGCCAGCAGTTTTAAGGGGGACAGGGGTACCTACGAGCAGTACTTC. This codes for CASSFKGDRGTYEQYF.

The CDR3 nucleotides read TGTGCCATCAGTGAGTCGGGGGGCGTTGGGGCCAACGTCCTGACTTTC. This gives the protein CAISESGGVGANVLTF. This sequence joins TRBV10-3 and TRBJ2-6, with D perhaps matching TRBD1 or TRBD2 (6 bases each). The V and J ends lost 0 bases and 3 bases respectively, with 9 bases between them. Per germline, CDR1 ENHRY and CDR2 SYGVKD. The CDR3 consists of 16 residues.

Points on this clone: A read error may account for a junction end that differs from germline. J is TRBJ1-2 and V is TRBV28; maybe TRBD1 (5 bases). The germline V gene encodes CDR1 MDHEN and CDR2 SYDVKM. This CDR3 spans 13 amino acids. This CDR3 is CASSLYRGDGNTF. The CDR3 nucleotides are TGTGCCAGCAGTTTATATCGAGGGGATGGCAACACCTTC.

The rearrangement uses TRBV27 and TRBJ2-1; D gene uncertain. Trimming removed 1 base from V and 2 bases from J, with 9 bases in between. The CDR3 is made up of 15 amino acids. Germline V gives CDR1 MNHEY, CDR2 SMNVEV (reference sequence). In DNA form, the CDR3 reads TGTGCCAGCAGTTTATTGGCAGAAACCTACAATGAGCAGTTCTTC. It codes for CASSLLAETYNEQFF.

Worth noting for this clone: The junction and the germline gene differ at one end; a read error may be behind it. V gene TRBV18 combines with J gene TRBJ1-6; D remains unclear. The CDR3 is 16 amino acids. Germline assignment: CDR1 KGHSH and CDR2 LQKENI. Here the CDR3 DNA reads TGCGCCAGCTCACCACTTCCGGGTTTAGTTAGTTCACCCCTCCACTTT. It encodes CASSPLPGLVSSPLHF.